The 11 T cell receptor beta chains presented below share a single source sample, sequenced in a study of siplizumab effects on memory and regulatory T cells. The table came from immunoSEQ multiplex PCR; TCRdb's copy has only in-frame clones and leaves some out. The top ten hold 0.64% of the sample, which has tens of thousands of clones, less than 98% seen once. Source material: naive CD4+ T cells sorted from blood. Receptors were obtained from a human donor in good health.

This clone appeared once. The rearrangement joins TRBV18 to TRBJ2-5; D ambiguous. The CDR3 contains 12 residues. The V gene lost 0 bases and the J gene lost 6 bases, with 5 bases spanning the gap. The germline V gene encodes CDR1 KGHSH and CDR2 LQKENI. The CDR3 sequence is CASSPPGQTQYF. The DNA of the CDR3 is TGTGCCAGCTCACCACCAGGTCAGACCCAGTACTTC.

V is TRBV18 and J is TRBJ2-7; TRBD1 aligns across 9 bases. CDR3 length: 15 residues. CDR1 is KGHSH and CDR2 is LQKENI in the germline V gene. Trimming took 3 bases from V and 1 from J; bases not matched to a gene: 4. CDR3: CASSPGTGISYEQYF. CDR3 bases: TGTGCCAGCTCACCCGGGACAGGGATTTCCTACGAGCAGTACTTC.

The chain carries TRBV4-2 and TRBJ1-1, with 7 bases fitting TRBD1. The CDR3 consists of 14 residues. Germline loops: CDR1 LGHNA, CDR2 YNFKEQ. With V trimmed by 3 bases and J by 4 bases, 5 bases remained unmatched. As DNA, the CDR3 is TGTGCCAGCAGCCAGGACTCAGGGGGCACTGAAGCTTTCTTT. Translating it yields CASSQDSGGTEAFF.

The gene calls are TRBV12-5 and TRBJ2-6; D is uncertain. Germline V gene sequence: CDR1 LGHNT, CDR2 FRNRAP. The V gene lost 6 bases and the J gene lost 0 bases, with 15 bases spanning the gap. This CDR3 region has 17 residues. As DNA, the CDR3 is TGTGCTAGTGGCCCGGGCCGTTCCTTCTCTGGGGCCAACGTCCTGACTTTC. It yields the protein CASGPGRSFSGANVLTF.

The V and J genes are TRBV11-3 and TRBJ2-2; D is possibly TRBD2 (6 bases). In germline, CDR1 is SGHNT, CDR2 YENEEA. V lost 1 base to trimming and J lost 7 bases, with 13 bases between them. The CDR3 covers 15 residues. CDR3 in DNA: TGTGCCAGCAGCTTAGGAGGGAGGACCGTCGGGGAGCTGTTTTTT. Translation gives CASSLGGRTVGELFF.

The chain employs TRBV9 and TRBJ1-5; D is possibly TRBD1 (6 bases). Germline assignment: CDR1 SGDLS and CDR2 YYNGEE. V was cut by 4 bases and J by 5 bases, with 13 bases left in between. The CDR3 sequence is 14 residues long. The CDR3 sequence: CASSLTGTDQPQHF. The CDR3, as DNA: TGTGCCAGCAGCTTGACAGGTACCGATCAGCCCCAGCATTTT.

This chain links TRBV7-2 with TRBJ2-1; D could derive from TRBD1 or TRBD2 (5 bases each). Germline lookup yields CDR1 SGHTA and CDR2 FQGNSA. Deletions cut 2 bases from V and 4 bases from J, with 9 bases between. This CDR3 has 14 amino acids. This CDR3 is CASSLRGVYNEQFF. CDR3 sequence (DNA): TGTGCCAGCAGCTTAAGAGGGGTATACAATGAGCAGTTCTTC. Based on the CDR3 plus reference TRBV7-2 and TRBJ2-1, the full variable domain is GAGVSQSPSNKVTEKGKDVELRCDPISGHTALYWYRQSLGQGLEFLIYFQGNSAPDKSGLPSDRFSAERTGGSVSTLTIQRTQQEDSAVYLCASSLRGVYNEQFFGPGTRLTVL.

This chain links TRBV6-6 with TRBJ2-5; 16 bases map to TRBD2. Looked up from germline, CDR1 is MNHNY and CDR2 is SVGAGI (reference sequence). The CDR3 is 16 amino acids. The J segment lost 5 bases and the V segment lost 4 bases, leaving 4 bases of the junction unmatched. The CDR3 region is CASSWGLAGGPETQYF. The DNA for the CDR3 is TGTGCCAGCAGTTGGGGACTAGCGGGAGGGCCGGAGACCCAGTACTTC.

This clone occurred once. J is TRBJ2-1 and V is TRBV6-1; TRBD1 matches at 7 bases. V dropped 6 bases and J dropped 5; count of bases not matched to a gene: 7. This CDR3 is built from 14 residues. The V gene's germline CDR1 is MNHNS and CDR2 SASEGT. The CDR3 DNA sequence: TGTGCCAGCAGGCGACAGGGTAGGGACAATGAGCAGTTCTTC. Translated: CASRRQGRDNEQFF.

The chain couples TRBV6-1 to TRBJ1-3; D remains unclear. Germline loops: CDR1 MNHNS, CDR2 SASEGT. The CDR3 has 14 amino acids. V was clipped by 1 base and J by 0 bases, with 4 bases between them. The CDR3 reads CASSEEYSGNTIYF. Written as DNA, the CDR3 is TGTGCCAGCAGTGAAGAGTACTCTGGAAACACCATATATTTT.

V and J are TRBV6-5 and TRBJ1-2; D uncertain. V was pared by 0 bases and J by 7 bases, with 12 bases between. Germline V gene data show CDR1 as MNHEY and CDR2 as SVGAGI. The CDR3 spans 14 residues. CDR3 DNA: TGTGCCAGCAGTTACTCTCGGGCTCCGGGTGGCTACACCTTC. Protein sequence: CASSYSRAPGGYTF.